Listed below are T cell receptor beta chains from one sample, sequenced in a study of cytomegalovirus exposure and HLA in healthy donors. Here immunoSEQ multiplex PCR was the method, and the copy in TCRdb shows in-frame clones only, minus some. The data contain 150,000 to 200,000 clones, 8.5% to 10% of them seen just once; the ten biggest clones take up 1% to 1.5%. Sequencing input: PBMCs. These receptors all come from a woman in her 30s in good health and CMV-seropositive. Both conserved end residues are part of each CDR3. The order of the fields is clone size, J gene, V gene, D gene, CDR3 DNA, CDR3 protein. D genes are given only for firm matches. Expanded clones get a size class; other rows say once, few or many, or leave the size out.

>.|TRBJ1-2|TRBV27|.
TGTGCCAGCAGTTTTGACAGCAGATATGGCTACACCTTC
CASSFDSRYGYTF
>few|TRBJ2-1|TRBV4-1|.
TGCGCCAGCAGCCGAGGACAGAACAATGAGCAGTTCTTC
CASSRGQNNEQFF
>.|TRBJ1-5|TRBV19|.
TGTGCCAGTAGTATTCAGGTCGGACAGACCCATCAGCCCCAGCATTTT
CASSIQVGQTHQPQHF
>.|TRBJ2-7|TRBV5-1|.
TGCGCCAGCAGCCCCCAGACTGGCTTGACCTACGAGCAGTACTTC
CASSPQTGLTYEQYF
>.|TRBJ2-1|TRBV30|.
TGTGCCTGGAGTTCCCTCCGGACTGTCTCCAGTGAGCAGTTCTTC
CAWSSLRTVSSEQFF
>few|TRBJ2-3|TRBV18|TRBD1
TGTGCCAGCTCACCGGGGACAGGGAAGGGAGATACGCAGTATTTT
CASSPGTGKGDTQYF
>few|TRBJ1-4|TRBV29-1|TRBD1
TGCAGCGGCACCAGGGGGTTGAATGAAAAACTGTTTTTT
CSGTRGLNEKLFF
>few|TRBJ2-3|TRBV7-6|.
TGTGCCAGCAGCTTATTGCCCGGCAGGGCCAGGTCAGATACGCAGTATTTT
CASSLLPGRARSDTQYF
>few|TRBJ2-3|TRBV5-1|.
TGCGCCAGCAGCTGGGGGACTGACACAGATACGCAGTATTTT
CASSWGTDTDTQYF
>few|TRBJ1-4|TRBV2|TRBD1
TGTGCCAGCAGTGACAGGGGGCGCGTGACGACTAATGAAAAACTGTTTTTT
CASSDRGRVTTNEKLFF
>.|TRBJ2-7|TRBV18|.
TGTGCCAGCTCACCATTTGAAGAGTCCTACGAGCAGTACTTC
CASSPFEESYEQYF
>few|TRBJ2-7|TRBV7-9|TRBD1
TGTGCCAGCAGCAATAGGGACAGGCTCTCCTACGAGCAGTACTTC
CASSNRDRLSYEQYF
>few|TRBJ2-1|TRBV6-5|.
TGTGCCAGCAGCCCGGACAGGGCGGGGGCGCAGTTCTTC
CASSPDRAGAQFF
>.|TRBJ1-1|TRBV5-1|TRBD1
TGCGCCAGCAGCTTGGGAGGGGGCGGAACTGAAGCTTTCTTT
CASSLGGGGTEAFF
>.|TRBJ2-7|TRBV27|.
TGTGCCAGCAGGCCCACGGGGTCCTACGAGCAGTACTTC
CASRPTGSYEQYF
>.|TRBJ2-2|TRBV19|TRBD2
TGTGCCAGTAGTATTATCTCGCGGGAGGGCCTTCACGGGGAGCTGTTTTTT
CASSIISREGLHGELFF
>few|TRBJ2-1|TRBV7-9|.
TGTGCCAGCAGCTTAGGTCAGGGGACCTACAATGAGCAGTTCTTC
CASSLGQGTYNEQFF
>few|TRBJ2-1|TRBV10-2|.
TGCGCCAGCAGTGGGAGGGAGACGAATGAGCAGTTCTTC
CASSGRETNEQFF
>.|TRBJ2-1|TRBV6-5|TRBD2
TGTGCCAGCAGTTCCGCTCTAGCGGTGAATGAGCAGTTCTTC
CASSSALAVNEQFF
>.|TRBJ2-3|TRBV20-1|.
TGCAGTGCTTCCCTGGCTGATACGCAGTATTTT
CSASLADTQYF
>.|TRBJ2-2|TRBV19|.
TGTGCCAGTACCCTGACTCCCTCGAGCGGGGAGCTGTTTTTT
CASTLTPSSGELFF
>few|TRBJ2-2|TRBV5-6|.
TGTGCCAGCAGCTTGGCCGGGGTGAGGAACACCGGGGAGCTGTTTTTT
CASSLAGVRNTGELFF
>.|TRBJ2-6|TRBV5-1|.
TGCGCCAGCAGCTACACAGGGGCCAACGTCCTGACTTTC
CASSYTGANVLTF
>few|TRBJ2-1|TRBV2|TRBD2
TGTGCCAGCAGTGATGGTAGCGGGAGGGCGGTCTCCTACAATGAGCAGTTCTTC
CASSDGSGRAVSYNEQFF
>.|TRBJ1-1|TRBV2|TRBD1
TGTGCCAGCAGTGAAGGCTACAGGGGGCGTACTGAAGCTTTCTTT
CASSEGYRGRTEAFF
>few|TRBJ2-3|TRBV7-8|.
TGTGCCAGCAGCTTAGGAAGGACAAGCACAGATACGCAGTATTTT
CASSLGRTSTDTQYF
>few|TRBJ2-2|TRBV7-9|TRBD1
TGTGCCAGCAGCCCCACAGGGGGCTTGAACACCGGGGAGCTGTTTTTT
CASSPTGGLNTGELFF
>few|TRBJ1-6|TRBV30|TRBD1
TGTGCCTGGAGTGTGGCGGGACAGAGTAATTCACCCCTCCACTTT
CAWSVAGQSNSPLHF
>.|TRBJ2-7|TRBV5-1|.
TGCGCCAGCAGTACAGGCTACGAGCAGTACTTC
CASSTGYEQYF
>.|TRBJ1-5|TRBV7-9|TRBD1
TGTGCCAGCAGCCGCGGACAGGGCCATCAGCCCCAGCATTTT
CASSRGQGHQPQHF
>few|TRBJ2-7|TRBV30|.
TGTGCCTGGAGTGTACGAGGTTCCAGGACTTCGCCCTACTACGAGCAGTACTTC
CAWSVRGSRTSPYYEQYF
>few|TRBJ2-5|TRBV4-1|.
TGCGCCAGCAGCCAAGATCGCCAGGTGAAGACCCAGTACTTC
CASSQDRQVKTQYF
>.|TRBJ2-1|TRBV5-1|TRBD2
TGCGCCAGCATCAGCGGGAGAGGGGAGCAGTTCTTC
CASISGRGEQFF
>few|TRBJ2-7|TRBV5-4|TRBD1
TGTGCCAGCAGTTCCCCCGGGACAGTAAGCTCCGAGCAGTACTTC
CASSSPGTVSSEQYF
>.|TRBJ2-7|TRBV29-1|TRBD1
TGCAGCGCCATAAGAGACAGGGCAGGCGAGCAGTACTTC
CSAIRDRAGEQYF
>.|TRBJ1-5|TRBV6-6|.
TGTGCCAGCAGTATACAGGGACCCCAGCCCCAGCATTTT
CASSIQGPQPQHF
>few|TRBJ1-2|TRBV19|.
TGTGCCAGTACTAGCAGCAGGCAAGATATCTTTGGCTACACCTTC
CASTSSRQDIFGYTF
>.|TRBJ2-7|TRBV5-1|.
TGCGCCAGCAGTCCGGGACAAACCTACGAGCAGTACTTC
CASSPGQTYEQYF
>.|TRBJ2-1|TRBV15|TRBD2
TGTGCCACCAGCTATCGGACTAGCGGGATGTACAATGAGCAGTTCTTC
CATSYRTSGMYNEQFF
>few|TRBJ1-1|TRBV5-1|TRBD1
TGCGCCAGCAGCCAGGGACAGTCGAACACTGAAGCTTTCTTT
CASSQGQSNTEAFF
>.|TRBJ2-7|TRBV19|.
TGTGCCAGTAGTTGGCGGGCCGGTATTTACGAGCAGTACTTC
CASSWRAGIYEQYF
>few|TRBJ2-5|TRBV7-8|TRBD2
TGTGCCAGCAGCTTAGAGAAGGGCGGGAGGCGAGAGACCCAGTACTTC
CASSLEKGGRRETQYF
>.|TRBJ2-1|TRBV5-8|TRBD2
TGTGCCAGCAGCTTGGAACTTGGGGGGGTCTACAATGAGCAGTTCTTC
CASSLELGGVYNEQFF
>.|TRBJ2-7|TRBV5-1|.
TGCGCCAGCAGCTTCGTCGGTGTGGCCTACGAGCAGTACTTC
CASSFVGVAYEQYF